A selection of T cell receptor beta chains follows, all from one sample in a study of cytomegalovirus exposure and HLA in healthy donors. The data were produced by immunoSEQ multiplex PCR, yet TCRdb's version contains in-frame clones alone and is incomplete. The profile shows some 200,000 clones, approximately 88% of them singletons. Sequenced input: PBMCs. These receptors originate from a woman in her 50s in good health and CMV-seropositive. Both conserved end residues are part of each CDR3. A D gene is named only where the DNA matches it firmly. Where a row states a size, it is once, few, many or the class of an expanded clone; other rows omit it.

V	J	size	length	D	DNA	CDR3
TRBV5-6	TRBJ2-7	NA	14	TRBD1	TGTGCCAGCAGCCGGACAGGGGGAGGCTACGAGCAGTACTTC	CASSRTGGGYEQYF
TRBV25-1	TRBJ2-3	NA	15	TRBD1	TGTGTCAGCAGTGAATACGACAGGGGCACAGATACGCAGTATTTT	CVSSEYDRGTDTQYF
TRBV2	TRBJ2-2	NA	15	NA	TGTGCCAGCAGTGTCCAGGGACTCAACACCGGGGAGCTGTTTTTT	CASSVQGLNTGELFF
TRBV6-5	TRBJ2-7	NA	14	TRBD1	TGTGCCAGCAGTAAGAGACAGGGTAGCTACGAGCAGTACTTC	CASSKRQGSYEQYF
TRBV5-4	TRBJ1-1	NA	14	TRBD1	TGTGCCAGCAGCAACAGGGGGAGGGACACTGAAGCTTTCTTT	CASSNRGRDTEAFF
TRBV6-4	TRBJ1-1	few	13	NA	TGTGCCAGCAGTCAGAAAGAGAACACTGAAGCTTTCTTT	CASSQKENTEAFF
TRBV12-1	TRBJ2-1	NA	14	NA	TGTGCCAGCAGCTTTGGGGACAAAAACAATGAGCAGTTCTTC	CASSFGDKNNEQFF
TRBV14	TRBJ2-1	NA	15	NA	TGTGCCAGCAGCCCCCCTGGTGCGGTATACAATGAGCAGTTCTTC	CASSPPGAVYNEQFF
TRBV4-1	TRBJ2-1	NA	15	TRBD2	TGCGCCAGCAGCCAAGAAGCGGGGCTGGTGAATGAGCAGTTCTTC	CASSQEAGLVNEQFF
TRBV7-3	TRBJ2-3	NA	17	TRBD1	TGTGCCAGCAGCCTCCAGCCGGCGACAGGGGGTACAGATACGCAGTATTTT	CASSLQPATGGTDTQYF
TRBV9	TRBJ2-3	NA	16	TRBD2	TGTGCCAGCAGCCTATCTCCTAGCGGGGGAGCAGATACGCAGTATTTT	CASSLSPSGGADTQYF
TRBV5-1	TRBJ1-2	NA	14	TRBD1	TGCGCCAGCAGCCGTGATACAGGGGGCAATGGCTACACCTTC	CASSRDTGGNGYTF
TRBV6-5	TRBJ1-6	NA	13	NA	TGTGCCAGCATGGACATTTTGAATTCACCCCTCCACTTT	CASMDILNSPLHF
TRBV6-5	TRBJ2-5	NA	13	NA	TGTGCCAGCAGTTACGCCTTCAGAGAGACCCAGTACTTC	CASSYAFRETQYF
TRBV7-2	TRBJ2-3	NA	15	NA	TGCGCCAGCAGCCAAGCAGGGAGGAGCACAGATACGCAGTATTTT	CASSQAGRSTDTQYF
TRBV15	TRBJ2-6	NA	13	NA	TGTGCCACCAGCCCGGGAGGGGCCAACGTCCTGACTTTC	CATSPGGANVLTF
TRBV6-7	TRBJ2-5	NA	17	NA	TGTGCCAGCAGCCCCCTGCCTTTAAGTGGGGAGCAAGAGACCCAGTACTTC	CASSPLPLSGEQETQYF
TRBV7-9	TRBJ2-2	NA	15	TRBD1	TGTGCCAGCAGCCTGGGACAGGGCGCAACCGGGGAGCTGTTTTTT	CASSLGQGATGELFF
TRBV7-3	TRBJ2-5	few	17	TRBD1	TGTGCCAGCAGCCGCGACGAACGGGACAGCTATCAAGAGACCCAGTACTTC	CASSRDERDSYQETQYF
TRBV7-2	TRBJ1-4	NA	14	NA	TGTGCCAGCAGCTTTGACGGGGGACGGGAAAAACTGTTTTTT	CASSFDGGREKLFF
TRBV14	TRBJ2-5	NA	17	TRBD1	TGTGCCAGCAGCCAGGGCAGGGGGCGGCCGGAGGAAGAGACCCAGTACTTC	CASSQGRGRPEEETQYF
TRBV6-1	TRBJ1-5	NA	14	TRBD1	TGTGCCAGCAGTGATTTGACAGGGAATCAGCCCCAGCATTTT	CASSDLTGNQPQHF